This T cell receptor (beta chain) was profiled in a study of cytomegalovirus exposure and HLA in healthy donors. Sequenced by immunoSEQ multiplex PCR; TCRdb stores in-frame clones only, minus some. The sample gives 200,000 or so clones, 75% to 85% of which show up once; roughly 13% is in the top ten. Study outcomes and limitations: As was reported, the classifier diagnosed cytomegalovirus status with high specificity and sensitivity. Rarity marked most TCR sequences, yet some public TCRs occurred in many donors. Among TCR beta chains, those listed as cytomegalovirus-associated numbered over 150.

Concerning this clone: Its specificity is unknown.

Separate from the approximately 700-subject first cohort was the roughly 120-subject validation cohort, to which the donors belonged. This TCR derives from a woman aged 30 to 39 in good health and CMV-seropositive. Sequenced: PBMCs.

This CDR3 reads CSATGDYGYTF. CDR3 DNA sequence: TGCAGCGCCACAGGCGACTATGGCTACACCTTC. The chain uses TRBV29-1 and TRBJ1-2, with TRBD1 as a possible D gene (5 bases). There are 11 residues in the CDR3. The V and J ends lost 7 bases and 3 bases respectively, with 9 bases between them. Germline lookup yields CDR1 SQVTM and CDR2 ANQGSEA.